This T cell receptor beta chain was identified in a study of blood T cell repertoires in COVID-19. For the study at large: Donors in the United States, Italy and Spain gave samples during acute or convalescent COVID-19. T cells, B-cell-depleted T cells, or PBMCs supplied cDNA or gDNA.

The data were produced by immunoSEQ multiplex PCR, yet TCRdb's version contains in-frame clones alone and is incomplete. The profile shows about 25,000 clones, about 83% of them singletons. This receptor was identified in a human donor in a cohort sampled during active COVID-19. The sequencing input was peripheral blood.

The CDR3 DNA reads as TGTGCCAGCAGTTACCAGGGAACTAACTATGGCTACACCTTC. Amino acid sequence: CASSYQGTNYGYTF. This chain links TRBV6-2 or TRBV6-3 with TRBJ1-2; tentatively, D is TRBD1 (5 bases). Deletions cut 2 bases from V and 0 bases from J, with 7 bases between. Germline V gene lookup returns CDR1 MNHEY and CDR2 SVGEGT. CDR3 length: 14 residues.